The text below deals with one TCR beta chain. This sample stems from a study of blood T cell repertoires in COVID-19. Some clones are missing from TCRdb's copy, which holds only in-frame ones; the method was immunoSEQ multiplex PCR. The table includes about 220,000 clones, around 82% detected once. V gave up 1 base and J gave up 6 bases, with 21 bases separating them. Looked up from germline, CDR1 is SGHDN and CDR2 is FVKESK. CDR3 length: 18 residues. This sequence joins TRBV14 and TRBJ1-4; D gene uncertain. This TCR came from a woman aged 45-60 years who had been exposed to COVID-19. Specimen: PBMCs or T cells enriched from blood (not recorded which). Written as DNA, the CDR3 is TGTGCCAGCAGCCAAGGGCAGCGGGCGGCCCGACGGTATGAAAAACTGTTTTTT. Protein: CASSQGQRAARRYEKLFF.